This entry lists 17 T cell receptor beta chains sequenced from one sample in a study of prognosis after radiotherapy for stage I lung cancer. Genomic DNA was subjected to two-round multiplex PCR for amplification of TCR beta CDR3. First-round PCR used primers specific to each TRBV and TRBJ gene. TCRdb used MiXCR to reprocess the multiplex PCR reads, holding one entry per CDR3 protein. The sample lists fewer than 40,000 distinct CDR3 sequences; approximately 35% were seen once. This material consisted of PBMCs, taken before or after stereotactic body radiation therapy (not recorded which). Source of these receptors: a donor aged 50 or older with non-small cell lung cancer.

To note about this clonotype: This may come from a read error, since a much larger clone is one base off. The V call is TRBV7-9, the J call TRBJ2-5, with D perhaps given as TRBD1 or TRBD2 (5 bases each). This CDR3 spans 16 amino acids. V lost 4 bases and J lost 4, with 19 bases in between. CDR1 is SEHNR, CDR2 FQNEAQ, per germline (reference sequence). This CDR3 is CASSSRGGWTPETQYF. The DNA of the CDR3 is TGTGCCAGCAGCTCTAGGGGCGGGTGGACTCCAGAGACCCAGTACTTC.

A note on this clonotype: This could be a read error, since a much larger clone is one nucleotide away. CDR3 region: CASSLDRVYEQYF. In DNA, the CDR3 is TGTGCCAGCAGTCTGGACAGGGTCTACGAGCAGTACTTC. The chain couples TRBV5-6 to TRBJ2-7; 8 nucleotides match TRBD1. V shed 5 bases and J 3 bases; nucleotides not matched to a gene: 4. Germline V gene sequence: CDR1 SGHDT, CDR2 YYEEEE. This CDR3 is built from 13 residues.

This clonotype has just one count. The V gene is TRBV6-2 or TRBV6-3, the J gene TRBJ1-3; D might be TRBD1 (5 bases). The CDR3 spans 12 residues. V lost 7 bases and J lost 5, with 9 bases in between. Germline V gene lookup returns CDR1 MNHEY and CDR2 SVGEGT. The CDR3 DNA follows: TGTGCCAGCACAAGGGGTCGAAACACCATATATTTT. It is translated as CASTRGRNTIYF.

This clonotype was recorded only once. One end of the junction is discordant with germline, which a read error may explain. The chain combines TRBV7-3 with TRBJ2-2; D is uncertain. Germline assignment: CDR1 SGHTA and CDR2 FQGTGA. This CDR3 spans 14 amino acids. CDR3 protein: CTSRIQSDTGELFF. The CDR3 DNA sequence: TGTACCAGCAGGATACAGTCCGACACCGGGGAGCTGTTTTTT.

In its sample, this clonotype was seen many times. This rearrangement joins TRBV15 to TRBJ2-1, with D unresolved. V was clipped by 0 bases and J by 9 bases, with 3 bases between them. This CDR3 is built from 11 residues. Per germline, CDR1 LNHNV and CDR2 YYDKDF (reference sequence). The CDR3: CATSRETEQFF. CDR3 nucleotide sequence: TGTGCCACCAGCAGAGAAACTGAGCAGTTCTTC.

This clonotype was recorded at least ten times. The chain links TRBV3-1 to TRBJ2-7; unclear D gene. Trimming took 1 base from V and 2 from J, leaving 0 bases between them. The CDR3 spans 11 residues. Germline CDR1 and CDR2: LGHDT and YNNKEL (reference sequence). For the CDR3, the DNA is TGTGCCAGCAGCCAAGCCTACGAGCAGTACTTC. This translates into CASSQAYEQYF.

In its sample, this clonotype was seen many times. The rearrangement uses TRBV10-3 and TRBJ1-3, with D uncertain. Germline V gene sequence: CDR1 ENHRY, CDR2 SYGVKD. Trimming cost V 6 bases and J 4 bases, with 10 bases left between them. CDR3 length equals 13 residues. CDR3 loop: CAIRITDGNTIYF. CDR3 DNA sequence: TGTGCCATCAGGATCACGGACGGAAACACCATATATTTT.

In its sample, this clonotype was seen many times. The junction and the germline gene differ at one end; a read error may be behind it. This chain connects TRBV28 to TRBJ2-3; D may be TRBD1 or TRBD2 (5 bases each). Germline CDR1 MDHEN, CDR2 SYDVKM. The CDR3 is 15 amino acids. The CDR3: CASSLTVGTRVGSDF. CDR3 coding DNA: TGTGCCAGCAGTTTAACCGTGGGGACCAGGGTAGGTTCGGATTTT.

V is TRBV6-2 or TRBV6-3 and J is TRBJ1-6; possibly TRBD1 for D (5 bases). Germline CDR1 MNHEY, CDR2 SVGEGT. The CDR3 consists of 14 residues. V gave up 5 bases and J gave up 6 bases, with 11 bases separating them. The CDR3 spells CASSDPGTNSPLHF. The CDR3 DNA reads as TGTGCCAGCAGTGATCCAGGGACTAATTCACCCCTCCACTTT.

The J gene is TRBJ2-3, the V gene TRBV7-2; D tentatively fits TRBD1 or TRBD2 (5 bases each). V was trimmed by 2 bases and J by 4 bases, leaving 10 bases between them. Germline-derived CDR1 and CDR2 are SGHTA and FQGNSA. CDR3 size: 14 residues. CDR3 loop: CASSLRDGPDTQYF. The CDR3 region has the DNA TGTGCCAGCAGCTTAAGGGACGGGCCAGATACGCAGTATTTT.

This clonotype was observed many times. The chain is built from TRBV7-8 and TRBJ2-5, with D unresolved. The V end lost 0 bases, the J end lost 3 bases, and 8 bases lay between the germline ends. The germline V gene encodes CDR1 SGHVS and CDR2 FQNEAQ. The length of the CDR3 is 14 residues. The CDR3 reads CASSLAVGKETQYF. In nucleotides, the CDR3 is TGTGCCAGCAGCTTAGCGGTAGGGAAAGAGACCCAGTACTTC.

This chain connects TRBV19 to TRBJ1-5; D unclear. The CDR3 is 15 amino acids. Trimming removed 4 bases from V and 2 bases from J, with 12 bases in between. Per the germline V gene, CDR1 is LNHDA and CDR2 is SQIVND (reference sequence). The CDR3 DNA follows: TGTGCCAGTAGTACAGGACTGTCGGGCAATCAGCCCCAGCATTTT. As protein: CASSTGLSGNQPQHF.

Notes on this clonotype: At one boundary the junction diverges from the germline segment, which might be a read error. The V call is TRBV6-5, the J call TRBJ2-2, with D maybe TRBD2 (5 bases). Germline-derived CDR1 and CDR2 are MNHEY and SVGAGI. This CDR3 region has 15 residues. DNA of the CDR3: TGTGCCAGCAGTTACTCGGCGACATGGATCGGGGAGCTATTTTTT. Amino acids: CASSYSATWIGELFF.

CDR3 loop: CASSHIRGGRATNEKLFF. The CDR3 bases are TGCGCCAGCAGCCACATCAGGGGGGGGCGGGCAACTAATGAAAAACTGTTTTTT. The chain recombines TRBV4-3 with TRBJ1-4; 7 nucleotides match TRBD1. The CDR3 length is 18 residues. The V and J ends lost 3 bases and 0 bases, in that order; junction bases with no gene match: 10. Germline V lookup: CDR1 LGHNA, CDR2 YSLEER.

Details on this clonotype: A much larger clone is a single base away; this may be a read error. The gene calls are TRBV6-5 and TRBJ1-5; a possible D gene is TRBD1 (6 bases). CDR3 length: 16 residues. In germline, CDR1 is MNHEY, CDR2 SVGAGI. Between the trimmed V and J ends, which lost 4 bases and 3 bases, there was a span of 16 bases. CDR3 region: CASSSPGHGLNQPQHF. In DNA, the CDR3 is TGTGCCAGCAGTTCCCCGGGACATGGCCTCAATCAGCCCCAGCATTTT.

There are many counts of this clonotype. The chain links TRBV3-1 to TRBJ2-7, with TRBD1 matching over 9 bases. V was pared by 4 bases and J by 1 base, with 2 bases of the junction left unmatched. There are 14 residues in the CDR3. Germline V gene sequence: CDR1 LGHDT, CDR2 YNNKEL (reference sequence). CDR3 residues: CASSRGTGSYEQYF. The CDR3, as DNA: TGTGCCAGCAGCCGTGGGACAGGGTCCTACGAGCAGTACTTC.

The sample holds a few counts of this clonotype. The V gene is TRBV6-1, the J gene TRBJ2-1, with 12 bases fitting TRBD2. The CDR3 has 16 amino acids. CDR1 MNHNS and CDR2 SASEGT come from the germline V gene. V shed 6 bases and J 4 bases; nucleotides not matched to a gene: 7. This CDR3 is CASRLGTSGYYNEQFF. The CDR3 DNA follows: TGTGCCAGCAGGCTCGGGACTAGCGGGTATTACAATGAGCAGTTCTTC.